Listed here are 15 T cell receptor beta chains from one sample, sequenced in a study of blood T cell repertoires in COVID-19. TCRdb keeps only in-frame clones here, not all; method: immunoSEQ multiplex PCR. The table records around 210,000 clones, 84% of them present only once. Sequenced input: peripheral blood. The receptors were sampled from a human donor in a cohort sampled during active COVID-19.

The chain uses TRBV5-1 and TRBJ2-1; 7 bases are shared with TRBD2. Germline V gene data show CDR1 as SGHRS and CDR2 as YFSETQ. The CDR3 totals 15 residues. Unmatched junction bases numbered 4, after V lost 4 bases and J lost 0 bases. CDR3 region: CASSQLAVSYNEQFF. Here the CDR3 DNA reads TGCGCCAGCAGCCAGCTAGCGGTCTCCTACAATGAGCAGTTCTTC.

The chain joins TRBV5-1 to TRBJ1-2; 8 positions agree with TRBD1. CDR3 size: 14 residues. Per the germline V gene, CDR1 is SGHRS and CDR2 is YFSETQ. Trimming cost V 7 bases and J 3 bases; bases outside gene matches: 8. The DNA for the CDR3 is TGCGCCAGCGGGCAGGGGGCATTTGACTATGGCTACACCTTC. Protein sequence: CASGQGAFDYGYTF. Full variable domain (missing parts from reference TRBV5-1 and TRBJ1-2): KAGVTQTPRYLIKTRGQQVTLSCSPISGHRSVSWYQQTPGQGLQFLFEYFSETQRNKGNFPGRFSGRQFSNSRSEMNVSTLELGDSALYLCASGQGAFDYGYTFGSGTRLTVV.

The chain has TRBV30 and TRBJ1-6; D gene unclear. The CDR3 contains 13 residues. Germline V CDR1 and CDR2: GTSNPN, SVGIG (reference sequence). The germline V and J ends were trimmed by 2 bases and 3 bases, with 5 bases remaining between them. Here the CDR3 DNA reads TGTGCCTGGAGTCGGGACTATAATTCACCCCTCCACTTT. It is translated as CAWSRDYNSPLHF.

V is TRBV3-1 (or the pseudogene TRBV3-2) and J is TRBJ1-3, with TRBD1 matching over 7 bases. V lost 1 base, J lost 0 bases, and 0 bases stayed unmatched. Germline V gene lookup returns CDR1 LGHDT and CDR2 YNNKEL (reference sequence). The CDR3 has 15 residues. As DNA, the CDR3 is TGTGCCAGCAGCCAAGGGACAGGCTCTGGAAACACCATATATTTT. Its protein is CASSQGTGSGNTIYF.

V is TRBV5-1 and J is TRBJ2-5, with 9 bases that match TRBD2. Looked up from germline, CDR1 is SGHRS and CDR2 is YFSETQ. The CDR3 runs to 17 residues. The junction had 7 bases not matched to a gene; V was cut back by 0 bases and J by 1 base. In DNA, the CDR3 is TGCGCCAGCAGCTTGGGGTTAGCGGGAGTACTCCAAGAGACCCAGTACTTC. This sequence encodes CASSLGLAGVLQETQYF.

The gene calls are TRBV5-1 and TRBJ2-1; 7 nucleotides line up with TRBD2. V dropped 0 bases and J dropped 4; count of bases not matched to a gene: 4. The CDR3 is made up of 15 amino acids. CDR1 is SGHRS, CDR2 YFSETQ, per germline. The CDR3 nucleotides are TGCGCCAGCAGCTTGGCTCTAGCGGATTACAATGAGCAGTTCTTC. Translated, it gives CASSLALADYNEQFF.

The J gene is TRBJ2-7, the V gene TRBV7-2; D is ambiguous. The CDR3 has 14 residues. Between the trimmed V and J ends, which lost 1 base and 3 bases, there was a span of 10 bases. The germline V gene has CDR1 SGHTA and CDR2 FQGNSA. CDR3 region: CASSLEFSNYEQYF. In nucleotides, the CDR3 is TGTGCCAGCAGCTTAGAATTTAGCAACTACGAGCAGTACTTC.

The CDR3: CAWSVTVGELFF. The CDR3 bases are TGTGCCTGGAGTGTTACGGTCGGGGAGCTGTTTTTT. The chain carries TRBV30 and TRBJ2-2, with no clear D. Deletions cut 0 bases from V and 7 bases from J, with 6 bases between. The CDR3 is made up of 12 amino acids. Germline V gene lookup returns CDR1 GTSNPN and CDR2 SVGIG (reference sequence).

This clone appeared a few times. V gene TRBV27 combines with J gene TRBJ2-3; 11 bases line up with TRBD2. This CDR3 contains 16 residues. V dropped 4 bases and J dropped 4; count of bases not matched to a gene: 7. Germline CDR1 is MNHEY and CDR2 is SMNVEV (reference sequence). The CDR3 coding sequence is TGTGCCAGCAGTTCCCTACTAGCGGGAGCGGCAGATACGCAGTATTTT. Its translation: CASSSLLAGAADTQYF.

The chain employs TRBV6-5 and TRBJ2-1; D unresolved. Germline CDR1 MNHEY, CDR2 SVGAGI. The CDR3 spans 11 residues. V lost 6 bases and J 5 bases, leaving 5 bases between the germline ends. The DNA of the CDR3 is TGTGCCAGCAGCCAGGACAATGAGCAGTTCTTC. Translated: CASSQDNEQFF.

The V call is TRBV6-1, the J call TRBJ1-6; the D is unclear. The CDR3 length is 16 residues. V was cut by 3 bases and J by 0 bases, with 9 bases left in between. From germline, CDR1 is MNHNS and CDR2 SASEGT. The CDR3 is CASSDVRSSYNSPLHF. The DNA for the CDR3 is TGTGCCAGCAGTGATGTCCGGAGCTCCTATAATTCACCCCTCCACTTT.

The chain joins TRBV27 to TRBJ2-3, with 10 nucleotides matching TRBD1. CDR1 and CDR2 from the germline V gene are MNHEY and SMNVEV (reference sequence). The CDR3 length is 16 residues. The V and J ends lost 5 bases and 1 base, in that order; junction bases with no gene match: 6. The DNA for the CDR3 is TGTGCCAGCAGTGCCCGACAGGGGGCGGGCACAGATACGCAGTATTTT. Its protein is CASSARQGAGTDTQYF.

In this sample, this clone turned up once. The chain uses TRBV6-5 and TRBJ1-2; D may be TRBD1 (6 bases). Germline V gene lookup returns CDR1 MNHEY and CDR2 SVGAGI. The CDR3 extends over 15 amino acids. Trimming removed 1 base from V and 3 bases from J, with 12 bases in between. CDR3 region: CASSYFGRGDYGYTF. DNA for the CDR3: TGTGCCAGCAGTTACTTTGGCAGGGGCGACTATGGCTACACCTTC.

At least ten counts were recorded for this clone. The CDR3 loop reads CASSQSSEQQPQHF. CDR3 sequence (DNA): TGCGCCAGCAGCCAAAGTTCGGAGCAACAGCCCCAGCATTTT. The chain carries TRBV4-1 and TRBJ1-5; D is unclear. Trimming removed 2 bases at V and 7 bases at J, with 12 bases between. The CDR3 spans 14 residues. Germline V gene sequence: CDR1 MGHRA, CDR2 YSYEKL.

The chain couples TRBV18 to TRBJ1-2, with TRBD1 matching over 9 bases. With 4 bases clipped from V and 3 bases from J, the junction kept 9 bases outside the gene matches. CDR3 size: 16 residues. Germline CDR1 reads KGHSH; CDR2 reads LQKENI. The CDR3 coding sequence is TGTGCCAGCTCACTGCGGACAGGGGAGGGCTACTATGGCTACACCTTC. Translating gives CASSLRTGEGYYGYTF. Together with reference TRBV18 and TRBJ1-2, the CDR3 gives the full variable domain: NAGVMQNPRHLVRRRGQEARLRCSPMKGHSHVYWYRQLPEEGLKFMVYLQKENIIDESGMPKERFSAEFPKEGPSILRIQQVVRGDSAAYFCASSLRTGEGYYGYTFGSGTRLTVV.